This T cell receptor (beta chain) appears in the sequencing data of a study of response to subunit inactivated influenza vaccine. TCRdb re-derived calls from the RT-PCR reads in MiXCR, one entry per CDR3 protein. Seen here are about 650,000 distinct CDR3 sequences, approximately 14% observed once, and the top ten hold approximately 7.6%. V shed 4 bases and J shed 8 bases, with 21 bases lying between them. Germline CDR1 is SGHDT and CDR2 is YYEEEE. The CDR3 length is 16 residues. A few counts support this clonotype. No antigen is known for it. Findings and caveats of the study: After each seasonal influenza vaccination, few new T cells are recruited, the authors suggested.

This chain links TRBV5-6 with TRBJ2-2, with D perhaps matching TRBD1 or TRBD2 (5 bases each). The source of this sequence is a man between 45 and 60 years old who received an inactivated influenza vaccine. Sequencing used PBMCs from blood, obtained around two weeks before vaccination. Here the CDR3 reads CASSPRPGPFLGELFF. The CDR3 nucleotides are TGTGCCAGCAGCCCCCGGCCGGGACCCTTTTTGGGGGAGCTGTTTTTT.